What follows are 31 T cell receptor beta chains derived from one specimen sequenced in a study of cytomegalovirus exposure and HLA in healthy donors. The PCR was carried out with 60 Vbeta primers and 13 Jbeta primers. Data came from immunoSEQ multiplex PCR; TCRdb stores just in-frame clones and leaves some out. Of roughly 130,000 clones listed, more than 65% are singletons. Sequenced input: PBMCs. Receptors were obtained from a woman under 30 in good health and CMV-seropositive.

V and J are TRBV6-1 and TRBJ2-4; D possibly corresponds to TRBD2 (5 bases). The germline V and J ends were trimmed by 5 bases and 10 bases, with 15 bases remaining between them. The CDR3 runs 13 residues. From germline, CDR1 is MNHNS and CDR2 SASEGT. DNA of the CDR3: TGTGCCAGCAGTACAGCCGCCCGAGGGATTCAGTACTTC. Protein sequence: CASSTAARGIQYF.

The chain couples TRBV2 to TRBJ2-3; D possibly corresponds to TRBD2 (7 bases). The CDR3 has 14 amino acids. The V end was cut by 7 bases, the J end by 4 bases, with 15 bases between. The V gene's germline CDR1 is SNHLY and CDR2 FYNNEI. In nucleotides, the CDR3 is TGTGCCAGCAAGGAGGGGGGGCCTGCAGATACGCAGTATTTT. Translation: CASKEGGPADTQYF.

V gene TRBV2 combines with J gene TRBJ2-5, with 7 positions matching TRBD1. The CDR3 runs 14 residues. V dropped 4 bases and J dropped 0; count of bases not matched to a gene: 2. Germline assignment: CDR1 SNHLY and CDR2 FYNNEI. CDR3 coding DNA: TGTGCCAGCAGTGCACAGGGGTACCAAGAGACCCAGTACTTC. This sequence encodes CASSAQGYQETQYF. Combining the CDR3 with reference TRBV2 and TRBJ2-5 gives the whole variable domain EPEVTQTPSHQVTQMGQEVILRCVPISNHLYFYWYRQILGQKVEFLVSFYNNEISEKSEIFDDQFSVERPDGSNFTLKIRSTKLEDSAMYFCASSAQGYQETQYFGPGTRLLVL.

The rearrangement uses TRBV25-1 and TRBJ1-6, with 9 positions matching TRBD1. J gave up 7 bases and V 1 base, and 8 bases lay outside the gene matches. This CDR3 comprises 17 residues. Germline V gives CDR1 MGHDK, CDR2 SYGVNS. Here the CDR3 DNA reads TGTGCCAGCAGTGAATTAGCCAGGACAGGGGTCAATTCACCCCTCCACTTT. Translated: CASSELARTGVNSPLHF.

CDR3 residues: CASSFGETQYF. In DNA, the CDR3 is TGTGCCAGCAGCTTCGGAGAGACCCAGTACTTC. The chain links TRBV7-9 to TRBJ2-5; unclear D gene. The ends were cut back, 3 bases at V and 4 bases at J, with 3 bases in the middle. The CDR3 loop spans 11 amino acids. Germline CDR1 reads SEHNR; CDR2 reads FQNEAQ (reference sequence).

The gene calls are TRBV5-1 and TRBJ1-2, with 8 bases aligning to TRBD1. The length of the CDR3 is 14 residues. CDR1 is SGHRS, CDR2 YFSETQ, per germline. The ends lost 6 bases at V and 3 bases at J; junction bases unmatched: 7. The CDR3 here is CASTASGGDYGYTF. DNA for the CDR3: TGCGCCAGCACCGCTTCAGGGGGCGACTATGGCTACACCTTC.

The chain couples TRBV11-3 to TRBJ1-4; D perhaps matches TRBD1 (6 bases). CDR1 and CDR2 from the germline V gene are SGHNT and YENEEA. This CDR3 has 16 residues. With 5 bases removed from V and 1 base from J, the gap between germline ends came to 14 bases. The DNA for the CDR3 is TGTGCCAGCAGCCCCCCAGGGGAAGGAACTAATGAAAAACTGTTTTTT. Translation gives CASSPPGEGTNEKLFF.

The chain joins TRBV14 to TRBJ1-1; possibly TRBD1 for D (6 bases). CDR1 SGHDN and CDR2 FVKESK come from the germline V gene. V was pared by 2 bases and J by 6 bases, with 10 bases between. There are 13 residues in the CDR3. The CDR3 sequence is CASSQRTVPEAFF. The CDR3 coding sequence is TGTGCCAGCAGCCAACGGACAGTCCCTGAAGCTTTCTTT.

This clone was observed once. The chain has TRBV28 and TRBJ1-4; maybe TRBD1 (6 bases). Per the germline V gene, CDR1 is MDHEN and CDR2 is SYDVKM. The CDR3 runs to 13 residues. Trimming took off 6 bases at V and 8 bases at J, with 13 bases between the two ends. CDR3 nucleotide sequence: TGTGCCAGCAGCCCAGGGGATCGAGAAAAACTGTTTTTT. It specifies CASSPGDREKLFF.

With regard to this clone: One junction end disagrees with the germline gene, perhaps due to a read error. Other DNA sequences of this sample code for an identical CDR3. V is TRBV6-6 and J is TRBJ1-5; tentative D call: TRBD1 (6 bases). In germline, CDR1 is MNHNY, CDR2 SVGAGI (reference sequence). The CDR3 spans 15 residues. CDR3 sequence reads: CAIRRGGANNQPQHF. In DNA form, the CDR3 reads TGTGCCATCCGTCGCGGGGGGGCTAATAATCAGCCTCAGCATTTT.

DNA for the CDR3: TGTGCCAGCAGCCAAGCCGAGGGGCTGACAGAGCGGGGGGGTACGACGGATACGCAGTATTTT. Translated: CASSQAEGLTERGGTTDTQYF. The V call is TRBV14, the J call TRBJ2-3; 10 bases fit TRBD2. This CDR3 region has 21 residues. J lost 6 bases, V lost 1 base, and 22 bases had no gene match. Germline CDR1 reads SGHDN; CDR2 reads FVKESK.

This sequence joins TRBV15 and TRBJ2-1, with TRBD2 matching 7 bases. Losses at the gene ends were 0 bases for V and 7 bases for J; bases not matched to a gene: 9. Germline V gene lookup returns CDR1 LNHNV and CDR2 YYDKDF (reference sequence). The CDR3 totals 16 residues. CDR3 protein: CATSRDHWGAGNEQFF. The CDR3, as DNA: TGTGCCACCAGCAGAGATCACTGGGGAGCGGGGAATGAGCAGTTCTTC.

This chain links TRBV5-1 with TRBJ2-3, with TRBD1 identical over 7 bases. With 5 bases clipped from V and 9 bases from J, the junction kept 6 bases outside the gene matches. There are 12 residues in the CDR3. Germline V gives CDR1 SGHRS, CDR2 YFSETQ. The CDR3 loop is CASRQTGDTQYF. CDR3 DNA sequence: TGCGCCAGCAGACAAACAGGGGACACGCAGTATTTT.

The chain recombines TRBV4-1 with TRBJ2-1; 10 nucleotides line up with TRBD2. CDR1 MGHRA and CDR2 YSYEKL come from the germline V gene. Losses at the gene ends were 1 base for V and 4 bases for J; bases not matched to a gene: 10. CDR3 size: 18 residues. The CDR3 coding sequence is TGCGCCAGCAGCCAAGCCCCCTTAACTAGCGGGGCATACAATGAGCAGTTCTTC. It is translated as CASSQAPLTSGAYNEQFF.

The chain is built from TRBV19 and TRBJ1-6; weak D call: TRBD1 (5 bases). This CDR3 is 15 amino acids long. Germline assignment: CDR1 LNHDA and CDR2 SQIVND (reference sequence). V was shortened by 3 bases and J by 6 bases, with 12 bases between the two germline ends. This CDR3 reads CASSIGQGFNSPLHF. The CDR3 nucleotides read TGTGCCAGTAGTATCGGGCAGGGTTTTAATTCACCCCTCCACTTT.

The chain recombines TRBV5-1 with TRBJ1-6; D unresolved. CDR1 and CDR2 from the germline V gene are SGHRS and YFSETQ. V was trimmed by 3 bases and J by 6 bases, leaving 10 bases between them. The CDR3 spans 14 residues. The CDR3 bases are TGCGCCAGCAGCTACGACATGGGTAATTCACCCCTCCACTTT. This gives the protein CASSYDMGNSPLHF.

This chain uses TRBV6-1 with TRBJ1-4; D not certain. V was trimmed by 6 bases and J by 4 bases, leaving 12 bases between them. The CDR3 has 14 residues. CDR1 is MNHNS, CDR2 SASEGT, per germline. CDR3 sequence (DNA): TGTGCCAGCAGCCTAGGTGGCAGTAATGAAAAACTGTTTTTT. It translates to CASSLGGSNEKLFF.

This sequence joins TRBV4-1 and TRBJ2-7; 8 bases are a match to TRBD1. The germline CDR1 and CDR2 sequences are MGHRA and YSYEKL. This CDR3 contains 15 residues. The ends lost 1 base at V and 2 bases at J; junction bases unmatched: 4. Here the CDR3 reads CASSQVATGAYEQYF. DNA of the CDR3: TGCGCCAGCAGCCAAGTAGCGACAGGGGCCTACGAGCAGTACTTC.

The chain carries TRBV19 and TRBJ1-1; no reliable D call. V lost 3 bases and J lost 1, with 12 bases in between. CDR3 length equals 15 residues. The germline gives CDR1 LNHDA, CDR2 SQIVND (reference sequence). CDR3 bases: TGTGCCAGTAGTATTGAACTATTTCCGAACACTGAAGCTTTCTTT. It specifies CASSIELFPNTEAFF.

This clone is a singleton in its sample. J is TRBJ1-2 and V is TRBV6-5; 8 bases align to TRBD1. Germline loops: CDR1 MNHEY, CDR2 SVGAGI. The CDR3 has 13 amino acids. Here the CDR3 reads CASRRGRDYGYTF. In DNA form, the CDR3 reads TGTGCTTCACGCAGGGGGCGGGACTATGGCTACACCTTC.

This chain uses TRBV30 with TRBJ2-5; no firm D call. The germline CDR1 and CDR2 sequences are GTSNPN and SVGIG (reference sequence). V lost 1 base, J lost 5 bases, and 8 bases lay in between. This CDR3 contains 12 residues. The CDR3 bases are TGTGCCTGGAGTGGAACAGAGGAGACCCAGTACTTC. Translating it yields CAWSGTEETQYF.

V usage is TRBV28 and J usage is TRBJ2-1; 7 bases are shared with TRBD1. Looked up from germline, CDR1 is MDHEN and CDR2 is SYDVKM. This CDR3 is 15 amino acids long. The V segment lost 3 bases and the J segment 6 bases; nucleotides outside the gene matches: 8. CDR3 bases: TGTGCCAGCAGTTTTTCAGACAGGGTCCCCAATGAGCAGTTCTTC. Translating it yields CASSFSDRVPNEQFF.

The genes are TRBV11-2 and TRBJ2-7; TRBD2 agrees at 8 bases. Per germline, CDR1 SGHAT and CDR2 FQNNGV. The CDR3 loop spans 15 amino acids. The V segment lost 5 bases and the J segment 6 bases; nucleotides outside the gene matches: 12. The CDR3 bases are TGTGCCAGCAGCCAAGCCCTGGGGACTAGGGGCGAGCAGTACTTC. This sequence encodes CASSQALGTRGEQYF.

The chain recombines TRBV9 with TRBJ1-6, with D hard to call. Germline CDR1 SGDLS, CDR2 YYNGEE. The CDR3 consists of 14 residues. V lost 1 base, J lost 2 bases, and 4 bases lay in between. CDR3 protein: CASSVFTYNSPLHF. The CDR3 DNA follows: TGTGCCAGCAGCGTATTCACCTATAATTCACCCCTCCACTTT.

The rearrangement links TRBV5-3 to TRBJ2-4; TRBD1 matches at 7 bases. TRBV5-3 is an ORF, and what it does is uncertain. With V trimmed by 3 bases and J by 6 bases, 6 bases remained unmatched. This CDR3 is 14 amino acids long. The CDR3 sequence is CARSWGTARNIQYF. CDR3 in DNA: TGTGCCAGAAGCTGGGGGACAGCGAGAAACATTCAGTACTTC.

This sequence joins TRBV5-1 and TRBJ2-2; 7 positions match TRBD2. The CDR3 totals 17 residues. Germline-derived CDR1 and CDR2 are SGHRS and YFSETQ. V lost 4 bases, J lost 3 bases, and 12 bases stayed unmatched. This CDR3 reads CASSQTTTSIYTGELFF. CDR3 DNA sequence: TGCGCCAGCAGCCAGACCACGACTAGCATATACACCGGGGAGCTGTTTTTT.

The rearrangement uses TRBV28 and TRBJ2-3; no clear D. The V end lost 3 bases, the J end lost 1 base, and 17 bases lay between the germline ends. This CDR3 region has 17 residues. The V gene's germline CDR1 is MDHEN and CDR2 SYDVKM. CDR3 protein: CASSLFLSAVRTDTQYF. The CDR3 coding sequence is TGTGCCAGCAGTTTGTTTCTGTCGGCGGTGCGCACAGATACGCAGTATTTT.

The V gene is TRBV28, the J gene TRBJ2-7, with a possible D match to TRBD1 (5 bases). Germline-derived CDR1 and CDR2 are MDHEN and SYDVKM. CDR3 size: 13 residues. Trimming cost V 5 bases and J 2 bases, with 10 bases left between them. CDR3 in amino acids: CASSEAGTYEQYF. The CDR3, as DNA: TGTGCCAGCAGTGAAGCAGGGACCTACGAGCAGTACTTC.

The chain recombines TRBV5-1 with TRBJ2-1, with TRBD2 matching over 9 bases. Germline V gives CDR1 SGHRS, CDR2 YFSETQ. V shed 7 bases, J shed 9 bases, and the junction held 14 bases outside the gene matches. There are 15 residues in the CDR3. CDR3 in amino acids: CASPPPQRGESEQFF. The CDR3, as DNA: TGCGCCAGCCCTCCCCCCCAGCGGGGGGAAAGTGAGCAGTTCTTC. The full variable domain, in which reference TRBV5-1 and TRBJ2-1 provide the parts outside the CDR3, is KAGVTQTPRYLIKTRGQQVTLSCSPISGHRSVSWYQQTPGQGLQFLFEYFSETQRNKGNFPGRFSGRQFSNSRSEMNVSTLELGDSALYLCASPPPQRGESEQFFGPGTRLTVL.

J is TRBJ2-2 and V is TRBV5-1, with 9 bases aligning to TRBD2. CDR1 and CDR2 from the germline V gene are SGHRS and YFSETQ. This CDR3 has 15 residues. Trimming cost V 3 bases and J 1 base; bases outside gene matches: 1. The CDR3 loop reads CASSSAGGNTGELFF. DNA for the CDR3: TGCGCCAGCAGCTCAGCGGGGGGGAACACCGGGGAGCTGTTTTTT.

The chain couples TRBV7-2 to TRBJ1-5, with D unclear. Germline CDR1 SGHTA, CDR2 FQGNSA. Trimming took 5 bases from V and 8 from J, leaving 13 bases between them. The CDR3 length is 13 residues. The CDR3 spells CASSHRGWEPQHF. The CDR3 nucleotides read TGTGCCAGCAGCCATCGGGGTTGGGAGCCCCAGCATTTT.